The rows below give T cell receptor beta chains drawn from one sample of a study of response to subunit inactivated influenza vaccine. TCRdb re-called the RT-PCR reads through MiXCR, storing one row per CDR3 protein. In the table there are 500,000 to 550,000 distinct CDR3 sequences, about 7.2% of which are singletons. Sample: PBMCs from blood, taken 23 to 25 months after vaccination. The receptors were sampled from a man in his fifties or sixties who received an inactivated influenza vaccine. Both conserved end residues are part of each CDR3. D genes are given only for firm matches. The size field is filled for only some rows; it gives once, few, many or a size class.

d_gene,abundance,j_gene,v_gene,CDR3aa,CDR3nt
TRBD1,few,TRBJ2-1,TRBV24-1,CATSDLSGQGKNEQFF,TGTGCCACCAGTGATTTGTCGGGACAGGGTAAGAATGAGCAGTTCTTC
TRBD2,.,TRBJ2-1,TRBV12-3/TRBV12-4,CASSDPSGRGGNEQFF,TGTGCCAGCAGTGACCCTAGCGGGAGAGGCGGCAATGAGCAGTTCTTC
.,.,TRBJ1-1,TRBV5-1,CASSLAGWGDTEAFF,TGCGCCAGCAGCTTGGCCGGGTGGGGCGATACCGAAGCTTTCTTT
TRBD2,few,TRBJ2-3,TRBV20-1,CSARDGTRQSTDTQYF,TGCAGTGCTAGAGATGGGACTAGGCAGAGCACAGATACGCAGTATTTT
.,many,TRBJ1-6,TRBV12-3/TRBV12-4,CASSLSIVGSPLHF,TGTGCCAGCAGTTTATCAATAGTGGGTTCACCCCTCCACTTT
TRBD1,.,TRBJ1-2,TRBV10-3,CATSRDYRDRLNYGYTF,TGTGCCACCAGCCGCGATTACCGGGACAGGTTGAACTATGGCTACACCTTC
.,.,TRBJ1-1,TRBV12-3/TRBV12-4,CASSLGQLYTEAFF,TGTGCCAGCAGTTTAGGCCAATTGTACACTGAAGCTTTCTTT
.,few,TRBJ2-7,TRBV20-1,CSAIDYRDERYYEQYF,TGCAGTGCCATCGACTACCGGGACGAGCGCTACTACGAGCAGTACTTC
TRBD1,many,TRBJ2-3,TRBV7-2,CASRPDRGWADTQYF,TGTGCCAGCAGACCGGACAGGGGCTGGGCAGATACGCAGTATTTT
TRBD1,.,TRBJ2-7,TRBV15,CATSRERDSYEQYF,TGTGCCACCAGCAGAGAGAGGGACAGCTACGAGCAGTACTTC
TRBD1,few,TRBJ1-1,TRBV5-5,CASSSPRGQPEAFF,TGTGCCAGCAGCTCACCACGGGGACAGCCTGAAGCTTTCTTT
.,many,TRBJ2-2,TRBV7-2,CASTLKLGGTNTGELFF,TGTGCCAGCACCCTTAAGCTGGGGGGAACAAACACCGGGGAGCTGTTTTTT
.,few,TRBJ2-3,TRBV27,CASSLKGPNTQYF,TGTGCCAGCAGTTTAAAGGGCCCAAATACGCAGTATTTT
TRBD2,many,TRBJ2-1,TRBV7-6,CASSLQTSTYNEQFF,TGTGCCAGCAGCCTTCAGACTAGCACCTACAATGAGCAGTTCTTC
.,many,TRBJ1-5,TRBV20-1,CSARVRVSNQPQHF,TGCAGTGCTAGAGTACGGGTGAGCAATCAGCCCCAGCATTTT
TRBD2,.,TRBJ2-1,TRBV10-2,CASSESRLAGENEQFF,TGCGCCAGCAGTGAGTCGCGGCTAGCGGGAGAGAATGAGCAGTTCTTC
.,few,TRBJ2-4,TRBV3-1,CASSHWQKKENIQYF,TGTGCCAGCAGCCACTGGCAGAAAAAAGAAAACATTCAGTACTTC
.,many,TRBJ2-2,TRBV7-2,CASSLTGELFF,TGTGCCAGCAGCTTAACCGGGGAGCTGTTTTTT
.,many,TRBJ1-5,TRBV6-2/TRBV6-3,CASSYFSNQPQHF,TGTGCCAGCAGTTACTTTAGCAATCAGCCCCAGCATTTT
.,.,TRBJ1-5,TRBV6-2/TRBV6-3,CASSYLAFGNQPQHF,TGTGCCAGCAGTTACTTAGCCTTTGGCAATCAGCCCCAGCATTTT
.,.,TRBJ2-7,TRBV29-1,CSVARGGEQYF,TGCAGCGTTGCTAGGGGAGGCGAGCAGTACTTC
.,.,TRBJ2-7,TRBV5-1,CASSLGRNGYEQYF,TGCGCCAGCAGCTTGGGACGGAACGGGTACGAGCAGTACTTC
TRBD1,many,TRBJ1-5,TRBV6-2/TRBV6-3,CASSYSGTGGNQPQHF,TGTGCCAGCAGTTACTCAGGGACAGGGGGCAATCAGCCCCAGCATTTT
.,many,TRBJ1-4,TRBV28,CASRSVRDPNEKLFF,TGTGCCAGCAGATCAGTCAGGGACCCTAATGAAAAACTGTTTTTT
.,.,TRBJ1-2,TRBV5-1,CASSLTAGVNPSDGYTF,TGCGCCAGCAGCTTGACAGCAGGAGTCAACCCCTCGGATGGCTACACCTTC
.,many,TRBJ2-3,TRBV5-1,CASSPGGPTDTQYF,TGCGCCAGCAGCCCCGGGGGGCCAACAGATACGCAGTATTTT
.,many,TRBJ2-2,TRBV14,CASSRHGLANTGELFF,TGTGCCAGCAGCCGACACGGACTGGCGAACACCGGGGAGCTGTTTTTT
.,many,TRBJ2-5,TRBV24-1,CATSDPGPQVGETQYF,TGTGCCACCAGTGATCCGGGACCGCAAGTCGGGGAGACCCAGTACTTC
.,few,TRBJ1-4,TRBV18,CASSVYENEKLFF,TGTGCCAGCTCAGTCTACGAGAATGAAAAACTGTTTTTT
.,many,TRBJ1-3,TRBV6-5,CASSYQNTIYF,TGTGCCAGCAGTTACCAGAACACCATATATTTT
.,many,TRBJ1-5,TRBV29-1,CSVGGGGNQPQHF,TGCAGCGTTGGCGGGGGAGGCAATCAGCCCCAGCATTTT
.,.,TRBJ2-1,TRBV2,CASSDPGAEQFF,TGTGCCAGCAGTGACCCGGGAGCTGAGCAGTTCTTC
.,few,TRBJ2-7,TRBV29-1,CSVEAARNYEQYF,TGCAGCGTTGAAGCTGCCAGAAATTACGAGCAGTACTTC
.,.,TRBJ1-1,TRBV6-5,CASSYSPGATEAFF,TGTGCCAGCAGTTACTCACCGGGGGCCACTGAAGCTTTCTTT
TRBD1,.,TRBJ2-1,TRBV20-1,CSAGEGARFNNEQFF,TGCAGTGCCGGAGAGGGGGCGAGGTTTAACAATGAGCAGTTCTTC
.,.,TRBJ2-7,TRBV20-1,CSARDGRPYEQYF,TGCAGTGCTAGAGATGGACGTCCCTACGAGCAGTACTTC
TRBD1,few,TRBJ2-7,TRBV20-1,CSSNLGGSSYEQYF,TGCAGTTCGAATCTAGGGGGCAGCTCCTACGAGCAGTACTTC
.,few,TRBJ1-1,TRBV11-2,CASSRAVTTEAFF,TGTGCCAGCAGCAGGGCAGTAACCACTGAAGCTTTCTTT
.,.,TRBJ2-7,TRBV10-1,CASSEQGDYEQYF,TGCGCCAGCAGTGAGCAGGGCGACTACGAGCAGTACTTC
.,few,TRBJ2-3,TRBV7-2,CASSFVSNADTQYF,TGTGCCAGCAGCTTTGTAAGCAACGCGGATACGCAGTATTTT
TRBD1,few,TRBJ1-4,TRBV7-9,CASSTGTGSEKLFF,TGTGCCAGCAGCACCGGGACAGGGAGTGAAAAACTGTTTTTT
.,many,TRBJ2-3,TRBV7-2,CASSPRFADTQYF,TGTGCCAGCAGCCCACGGTTCGCAGATACGCAGTATTTT
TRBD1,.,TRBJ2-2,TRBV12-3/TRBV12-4,CASSRTGGLNTGELFF,TGTGCCAGCAGTAGAACAGGGGGGTTGAACACCGGGGAGCTGTTTTTT
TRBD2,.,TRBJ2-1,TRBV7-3,CASSLMVGTSGIVPNEQFF,TGTGCCAGCAGCTTAATGGTGGGGACTAGCGGGATAGTCCCTAATGAGCAGTTCTTC
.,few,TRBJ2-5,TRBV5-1,CASSLGGPDQETQYF,TGCGCCAGCAGCTTGGGAGGGCCGGATCAAGAGACCCAGTACTTC
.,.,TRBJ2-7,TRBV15,CATSRDRQYEQYF,TGTGCCACCAGCAGAGATCGGCAGTACGAGCAGTACTTC
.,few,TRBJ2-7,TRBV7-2,CASSYTGTYNPYEQYF,TGTGCCAGCAGCTACACCGGGACTTATAATCCCTACGAGCAGTACTTC
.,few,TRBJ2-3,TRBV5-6,CASSFSFRTSTDTQYF,TGTGCCAGCAGCTTTAGTTTCAGGACTAGCACAGATACGCAGTATTTT
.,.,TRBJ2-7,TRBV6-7,CASSYSRRPEGHEQYF,TGTGCCAGCAGTTACAGCCGGCGTCCCGAGGGTCACGAGCAGTACTTC
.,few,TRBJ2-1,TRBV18,CASSPFGGRTISRNEQFF,TGTGCCAGCTCACCGTTCGGGGGTAGGACTATTTCACGTAATGAGCAGTTCTTC
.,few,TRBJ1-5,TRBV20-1,CSASEPYSNQPQHF,TGCAGTGCTAGTGAGCCATATAGCAATCAGCCCCAGCATTTT
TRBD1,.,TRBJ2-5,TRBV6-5,CASRYSGQGAETQYF,TGTGCCAGCAGATACTCGGGACAGGGGGCAGAGACCCAGTACTTC
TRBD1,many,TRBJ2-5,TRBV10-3,CAISESRTTGYQETQYF,TGTGCCATCAGTGAGTCGAGGACGACAGGGTACCAAGAGACCCAGTACTTC
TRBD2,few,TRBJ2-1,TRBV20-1,CSALGGAGLYNEQFF,TGCAGTGCCCTCGGGGGGGCGGGGCTCTACAATGAGCAGTTCTTC
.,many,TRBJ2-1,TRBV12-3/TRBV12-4,CASSLRGSWQFF,TGTGCCAGCAGTTTACGGGGGAGTTGGCAGTTCTTC
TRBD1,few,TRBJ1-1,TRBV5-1,CASSLGLRLRDRASMNTEAFF,TGCGCCAGCAGCTTGGGTCTCCGTTTGAGGGACAGGGCCTCCATGAACACTGAAGCTTTCTTT
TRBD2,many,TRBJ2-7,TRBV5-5,CASSPGTSGRNEQYF,TGTGCCAGCAGCCCCGGGACTAGCGGGAGGAACGAGCAGTACTTC
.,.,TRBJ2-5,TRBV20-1,CSARDPRIGGETQYF,TGCAGTGCTAGAGATCCCCGAATAGGAGGAGAGACCCAGTACTTC
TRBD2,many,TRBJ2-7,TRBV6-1,CASSRTSGGANWNF,TGTGCCAGCAGCCGGACTAGCGGGGGGGCAAATTGGAACTTC